This TCR beta chain was sequenced for a study of beta chain features in type 1 diabetes. Whole-study findings and limits: In cDNA sequencing, cells with high TCR expression could be over-represented.

Of note for this clone: The antigen remains undetermined.

cDNA synthesis used the whole RNA isolate, giving expressed TCRB sequences. Only in-frame clones appear in the TCRdb table, and some are missing; sequencing was by immunoSEQ multiplex PCR. The sample has 200,000 to 250,000 clones; around 9.6% are singletons. There are 15 residues in the CDR3. V lost 4 bases, J lost 8 bases, and 19 bases lay in between. Germline values: CDR1 SGHRS, CDR2 YFSETQ. The clonotype comes from a young woman in good health. V usage is TRBV5-1 and J usage is TRBJ2-1, with D hard to call. Specimen: naive CD4+ T cells from blood. The CDR3 is CASSLRPLTGDEQFF. The CDR3 bases are TGCGCCAGCAGCCTCCGCCCCCTGACTGGCGATGAGCAGTTCTTC.